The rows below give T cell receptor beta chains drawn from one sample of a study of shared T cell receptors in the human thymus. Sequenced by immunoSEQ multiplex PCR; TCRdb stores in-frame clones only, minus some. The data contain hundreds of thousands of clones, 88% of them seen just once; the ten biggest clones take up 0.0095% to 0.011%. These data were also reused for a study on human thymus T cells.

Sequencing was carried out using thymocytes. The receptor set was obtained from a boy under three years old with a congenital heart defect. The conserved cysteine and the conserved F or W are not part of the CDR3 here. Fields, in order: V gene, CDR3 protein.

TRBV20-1,SARVKRTEY
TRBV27,ASSPEGRGPTGELF
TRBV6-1,ASSEALPWDRTSGNTIY
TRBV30,AWGLAASGRGGNEQF
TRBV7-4,ASSPYDLSSYNEQF
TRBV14,ASSQGTGGGETQY
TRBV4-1,ASSLNGPGHSNEKLF
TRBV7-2,ASSLVQAITSYYGYT
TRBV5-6,ASSAALTGILMNTEAF
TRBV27,ASSSLVSYEQY
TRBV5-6,ASSLAGHRPYEQY
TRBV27,ASRTGRGAAANVLT
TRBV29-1,SVEAGDRFSYEQY
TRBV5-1,ASSNGPTSQETQY
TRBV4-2,ASSQVSSRESYEQY
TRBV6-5,ASSYDRGPGQY
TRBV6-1,ASRNREPNNEQF
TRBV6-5,ASSLSGTYEQY
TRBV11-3,ASSKSQRRGSEQY
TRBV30,AWSDTGTLENEQY